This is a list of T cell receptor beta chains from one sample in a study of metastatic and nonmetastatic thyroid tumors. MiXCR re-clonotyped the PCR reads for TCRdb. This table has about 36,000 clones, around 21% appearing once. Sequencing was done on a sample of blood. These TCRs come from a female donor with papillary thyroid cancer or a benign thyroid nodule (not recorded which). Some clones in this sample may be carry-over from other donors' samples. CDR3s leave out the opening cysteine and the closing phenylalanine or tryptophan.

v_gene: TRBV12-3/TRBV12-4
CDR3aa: ASSLGTSGSPETQY

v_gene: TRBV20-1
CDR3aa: SATRESVAF

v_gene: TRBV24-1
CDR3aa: ATSELGGSEQY

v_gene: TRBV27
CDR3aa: ASSPPGEREYDEQF

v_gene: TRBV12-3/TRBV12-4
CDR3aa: ASSLLPGAQETQY

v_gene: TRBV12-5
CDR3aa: SSGSGALQPQH

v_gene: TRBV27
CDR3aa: ASSSGQGSYEQY

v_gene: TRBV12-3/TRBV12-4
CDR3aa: ASSPPGTGRMNTEAF

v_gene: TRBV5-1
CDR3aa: ASSPGPYGYT

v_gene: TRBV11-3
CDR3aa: ASSLDSRGEQY

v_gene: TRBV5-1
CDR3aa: ASSPDGTISGANVLT

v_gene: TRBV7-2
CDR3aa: ASSLSYSEAGNTIY

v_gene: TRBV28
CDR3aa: ASSGDPGVHTDTQY

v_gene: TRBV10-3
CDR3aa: AISRQDRNMGNQPQH

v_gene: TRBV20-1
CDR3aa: SARENNQPQH

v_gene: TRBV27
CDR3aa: ASSSEQGLAGQETQY

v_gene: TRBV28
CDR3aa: ASSSGTSGYGYEQY

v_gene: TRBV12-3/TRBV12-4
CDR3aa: ASSHSSLYSNQPQH

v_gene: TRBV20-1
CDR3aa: SARDPSVGGRGETQY

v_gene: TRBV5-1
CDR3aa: ASGPWRGGGEETQY

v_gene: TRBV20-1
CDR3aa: SAATSDYNEQF

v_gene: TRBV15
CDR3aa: ATRTTGGARGYT

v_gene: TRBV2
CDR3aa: ASRLAGETQY

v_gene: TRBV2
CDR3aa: ASSEAWTGLKLF

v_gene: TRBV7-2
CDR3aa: ASSLMERSPLH

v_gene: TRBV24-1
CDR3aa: ATSSRTSGSYEQY

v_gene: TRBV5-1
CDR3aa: ASSLGGENTEAF

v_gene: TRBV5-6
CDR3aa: ASSWGGGSEDTQY

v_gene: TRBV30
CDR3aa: AWSGGISGKATQC

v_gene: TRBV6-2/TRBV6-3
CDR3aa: ASSRVADTQY

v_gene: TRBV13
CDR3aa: ASSPGQGVYEQY

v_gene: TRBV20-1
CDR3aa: SARDRDVNTEAF

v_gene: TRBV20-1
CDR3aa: SASDGGGYNEQF

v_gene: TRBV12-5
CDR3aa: ASEGIGAEQF

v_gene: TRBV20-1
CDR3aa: SARGENEGLGSYEQY

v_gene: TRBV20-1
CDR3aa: SAPRGGGSTDTQY

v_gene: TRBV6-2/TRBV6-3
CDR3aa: ASSYASGSLSYNEQF

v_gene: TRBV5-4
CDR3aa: ASSLAGVAYEQY

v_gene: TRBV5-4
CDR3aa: ASSLGSDTQY

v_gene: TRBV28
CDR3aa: ASRRQGTSNQPQH

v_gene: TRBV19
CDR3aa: ASSIIGGGVRTGELF

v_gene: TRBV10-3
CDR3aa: AIMAGGGQAYQETQY

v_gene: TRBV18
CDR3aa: ASSPRGLDEQY

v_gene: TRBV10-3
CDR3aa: AISEVLTEGTGELF

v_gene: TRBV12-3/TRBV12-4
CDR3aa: ATSLHTGNDQF

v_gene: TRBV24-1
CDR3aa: ATSDFSRGRDEQY

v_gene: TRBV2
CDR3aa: ASSPGSGGYT